These T cell receptor beta chains were read from a single sample in a study of T cells after yellow fever vaccination. TCRdb re-analysed the 5' RACE reads in MiXCR, keeping a single row per CDR3 protein. Here the sample spans more than 300,000 distinct CDR3 sequences, about 10% being singletons. The sequenced sample was CD4+ T cells sorted from PBMCs, obtained 45 days after the yellow fever booster vaccination. These receptors were obtained from a man aged 18 to 29 who received the YFV17D yellow fever vaccine. The CDR3 runs from the conserved cysteine through the conserved F or W. D genes are given only for firm matches. Only part of the rows carry a size: once, few, many, or a class if the clone is expanded.

J gene | V gene | D gene | clone size | CDR3 DNA | CDR3 protein
TRBJ1-1 | TRBV6-2/TRBV6-3 | NA | many | TGTGCCAGCAGTTACTATAGGGACACTGAAGCTTTCTTT | CASSYYRDTEAFF
TRBJ1-2 | TRBV5-5 | NA | many | TGTGCCAGCAGCTTGGCCGGGACACAAAGAGGCTACACCTTC | CASSLAGTQRGYTF
TRBJ1-4 | TRBV10-3 | NA | NA | TGTGCCATCAGCATTGGAGGAAATGAAAAACTGTTTTTT | CAISIGGNEKLFF
TRBJ2-1 | TRBV28 | TRBD2 | NA | TGTGCCAGCAGTCCTTTTAGCGGGACCGGGTACAATGAGCAGTTCTTC | CASSPFSGTGYNEQFF
TRBJ2-3 | TRBV7-9 | NA | NA | TGTGCCAGCACAATACAGGGCAGCACAGATACGCAGTATTTT | CASTIQGSTDTQYF
TRBJ1-1 | TRBV20-1 | NA | many | TGCAGTGCTAGCAGGAACACTGAAGCTTTCTTT | CSASRNTEAFF
TRBJ1-1 | TRBV5-1 | TRBD1 | NA | TGCGCCAGCAGCTTGGATCAGGGGGCAGGGACTGAAGCTTTCTTT | CASSLDQGAGTEAFF
TRBJ2-7 | TRBV9 | NA | NA | TGTGCCAGCAGCCCCGACCAGGCCGCGCAGTACTTC | CASSPDQAAQYF
TRBJ2-5 | TRBV5-1 | NA | NA | TGCGCCAGCAGCTCGCGGCAGGGTTTAGGGACCCAGTACTTC | CASSSRQGLGTQYF
TRBJ2-5 | TRBV9 | NA | NA | TGTGCCAGCACCGTGTTAGGACAACCACAAGAGACCCAGTACTTC | CASTVLGQPQETQYF
TRBJ1-3 | TRBV7-7 | NA | many | TGTGCTAGCAGCTTAGATCTGGGAAACACCATATATTTT | CASSLDLGNTIYF
TRBJ2-3 | TRBV10-3 | TRBD1 | NA | TGTGCCATCAGTGAGCTGGGACAGGGGGGAGATACGCAGTATTTT | CAISELGQGGDTQYF
TRBJ1-2 | TRBV7-3 | NA | NA | TGTGCCAGCAGCCCCGACGGGGGCAGAGGCTACACCTTC | CASSPDGGRGYTF
TRBJ2-2 | TRBV2 | TRBD2 | NA | TGTGCCAGCACCGAAGCGGGGGAGAGGACCGGGGAGCTGTTTTTT | CASTEAGERTGELFF
TRBJ1-2 | TRBV7-2 | TRBD1 | NA | TGTGCCAGCAGCTACGGACAGGGGAGGGCTGGCTACACCTTC | CASSYGQGRAGYTF
TRBJ2-1 | TRBV2 | NA | many | TGTGCCAGCAGGTTAAGGGGGGGCCCCTACAATGAGCAGTTCTTC | CASRLRGGPYNEQFF
TRBJ1-2 | TRBV6-1 | TRBD1 | many | TGTGCCACCACACGCCGGGACAGGGGCTATGGCTACACCTTC | CATTRRDRGYGYTF
TRBJ2-1 | TRBV7-6 | TRBD1 | NA | TGTGCCAGCAGCTTAGAGTCCGGACAGGGTGTGGGTGAGCAGTTCTTC | CASSLESGQGVGEQFF
TRBJ1-6 | TRBV5-1 | NA | NA | TGCGCCAGCAGCTTGGTTAACGGAGATTCACCCCTCCACTTT | CASSLVNGDSPLHF
TRBJ1-5 | TRBV3-1 | NA | NA | TGTGCCAGCAGGCGTAACAGGGTGGAGGACAATCAGCCCCAGCATTTT | CASRRNRVEDNQPQHF
TRBJ1-5 | TRBV6-5 | NA | many | TGTGCCAGCAGTTACCGGAGCAATCAGCCCCAGCATTTT | CASSYRSNQPQHF
TRBJ1-1 | TRBV28 | NA | few | TGTGCCAGCAGTCCCCCCCGGGGTGAAGCTTTCTTT | CASSPPRGEAFF
TRBJ1-2 | TRBV10-3 | TRBD1 | few | TGTGCCACCGGGACAGACAACCCAGCTAACTATGGCTACACCTTC | CATGTDNPANYGYTF
TRBJ2-7 | TRBV12-3/TRBV12-4 | NA | many | TGTGCCAGCAGTTCGTCCGGCTGGGAGCAGTACTTC | CASSSSGWEQYF
TRBJ2-2 | TRBV5-6 | NA | few | TGTGCCAGCAGTTATTCGATGGGACATATCGCGAACACCGGGGAGCTGTTTTTT | CASSYSMGHIANTGELFF
TRBJ1-2 | TRBV18 | TRBD1 | NA | TGTGCCAGCTCACCTTCTCGACAGGGAGGCTATGGCTACACCTTC | CASSPSRQGGYGYTF
TRBJ2-6 | TRBV4-3 | NA | NA | TGCGCCAGCAGCCAAGGTGCCGGGCTAGGGGCCAACGTCCTGACTTTC | CASSQGAGLGANVLTF
TRBJ1-6 | TRBV28 | NA | many | TGTGCCGCTCGGACTCGGCATTCACCCCTCCACTTT | CAARTRHSPLHF
TRBJ1-2 | TRBV5-1 | TRBD1 | NA | TGCGCCAGCAGCCCCCGACAGGGGGCGGGGTATGGCTACACCTTC | CASSPRQGAGYGYTF
TRBJ2-3 | TRBV5-1 | NA | few | TGCGCCAGCAGAGCCCAGGGCACAGATACGCAGTATTTT | CASRAQGTDTQYF
TRBJ2-1 | TRBV5-5 | TRBD2 | few | TGTGCCAGCAGCTTGGGTTTTCGGAGCGGGGGAAACAATGAGCAGTTCTTC | CASSLGFRSGGNNEQFF
TRBJ1-5 | TRBV25-1 | TRBD1 | NA | TGTGCCAGCAGTGCGACAGGGGGCTTTCAGCCCCAGCATTTT | CASSATGGFQPQHF
TRBJ1-5 | TRBV6-5 | NA | many | TGTGCCAGCGGACATCAGCCCCAGCATTTT | CASGHQPQHF
TRBJ1-1 | TRBV5-1 | NA | few | TGCGCCAGCAGCTTGGCAGCAATAGGCACTGAAGCTTTCTTT | CASSLAAIGTEAFF
TRBJ2-3 | TRBV29-1 | NA | NA | TGCAGCGTGTCCTGGGACACCCGATACCTATACACAGATACGCAGTATTTT | CSVSWDTRYLYTDTQYF
TRBJ2-1 | TRBV9 | NA | NA | TGTGCCAGCAGCGTAGGGACTGCCAATGAGCAGTTCTTC | CASSVGTANEQFF
TRBJ2-7 | TRBV7-2 | NA | few | TGTGCCAGCAGCCCCCGCCTAGCCGTCTTCGAGCAGTACTTC | CASSPRLAVFEQYF
TRBJ1-5 | TRBV12-3/TRBV12-4 | TRBD1 | few | TGTGCCAGCAGTTCACAGGGGGCTGGAATGGGTAGCAATCAGCCCCAGCATTTT | CASSSQGAGMGSNQPQHF
TRBJ2-5 | TRBV9 | TRBD2 | many | TGTGCCAGCAGCCCGGGGGGGGCAAGTCAAGAGACCCAGTACTTC | CASSPGGASQETQYF
TRBJ1-5 | TRBV27 | TRBD1 | many | TGTGCCAGCAGTTTCCGCGACAGGGCCCATCAGCCCCAGCATTTT | CASSFRDRAHQPQHF
TRBJ1-3 | TRBV6-5 | NA | NA | TGTGCCAGCAGCGCGGCCCCCACCACTGGAAACACCATATATTTT | CASSAAPTTGNTIYF
TRBJ2-5 | TRBV7-7 | TRBD2 | NA | TGTGCTAGCAGCTTTAGCGGGAGCGGGGGCCAAGAGACCCAGTACTTC | CASSFSGSGGQETQYF
TRBJ1-2 | TRBV6-5 | NA | few | TGTGCCAGCAGTGCAGGGGCGGAATATGGCTACACCTTC | CASSAGAEYGYTF
TRBJ2-4 | TRBV12-3/TRBV12-4 | NA | few | TGTGCCAGCAGTTTTTGGCAGGGGCCCGAATCGGGAAACATTCAGTACTTC | CASSFWQGPESGNIQYF
TRBJ1-5 | TRBV4-1 | TRBD1 | few | TGCGCCAGCAGCCAAGTGGGGGGACAGCGCAATCAGCCCCAGCATTTT | CASSQVGGQRNQPQHF
TRBJ2-7 | TRBV7-8 | NA | few | TGTGCCAGCAGCCGAGAAGACGTACTTTCCTACGAGCAGTACTTC | CASSREDVLSYEQYF
TRBJ2-3 | TRBV12-3/TRBV12-4 | NA | NA | TGTGCCAGCAGTTTAATGGGACAAAGCACAGATACGCAGTATTTT | CASSLMGQSTDTQYF
TRBJ1-5 | TRBV7-8 | TRBD1 | NA | TGTGCCAGCAGCGAAAATACAGGGGGCTATCAGCCCCAGCATTTT | CASSENTGGYQPQHF
TRBJ2-1 | TRBV7-2 | NA | NA | TGTGCCAGCAGCCGAACGGGGGGCATTTACAATGAGCAGTTCTTC | CASSRTGGIYNEQFF
TRBJ2-5 | TRBV4-2 | TRBD2 | few | TGTGCCAGCAGCCAGCCGGGAGGTAGGGAGGTAGAGACCCAGTACTTC | CASSQPGGREVETQYF
TRBJ2-1 | TRBV12-3/TRBV12-4 | TRBD2 | few | TGTGCCAGCAGTCCCCTCCTCGTGGCGGGGGGGGGGAATGAGCAGTTCTTC | CASSPLLVAGGGNEQFF
TRBJ2-1 | TRBV5-1 | NA | few | TGCGCCAGCCGACCTACACCTGAGGATGAGCAGTTCTTC | CASRPTPEDEQFF
TRBJ2-3 | TRBV7-9 | TRBD2 | few | TGTGCCAGCAGCGTAGCGGGGGCCGTCACAGATACGCAGTATTTT | CASSVAGAVTDTQYF
TRBJ2-1 | TRBV6-2/TRBV6-3 | NA | NA | TGTGCCAGCAGCTCCGGGACGGGATGGGTATATGAGCAGTTCTTC | CASSSGTGWVYEQFF
TRBJ1-6 | TRBV6-1 | NA | many | TGTGCCAGCAGTGAATGGGGGGATGATTCACCCCTCCACTTT | CASSEWGDDSPLHF
TRBJ1-5 | TRBV4-1 | NA | NA | TGCGCCAGCAGCCAAGGAGGACAGCGCCTTAGTAATCCCCAGCATTTT | CASSQGGQRLSNPQHF